These 7 T cell receptor beta chains share one sample of origin, sequenced in a study of spatial heterogeneity in lung cancer. The time point here: sample taken at primary tumor resection. General study findings and limits: Tumor mutation count correlated with how many alpha and beta TCRs expanded intratumorally.

These receptors have no known antigen. TCRdb re-analysed the 5' RACE reads in MiXCR, keeping a single row per CDR3 protein. The sample lists 1,500 or so distinct CDR3 sequences, 20% to 30% occurring once. The material sequenced was lung tumor tissue, taken at surgery. Receptors were obtained from a female donor with early-stage non-small cell lung cancer.

Only a few counts were recorded for this clonotype. CDR3 amino acids: CAIWGGTGSGGYTF. The CDR3 DNA follows: TGTGCCATCTGGGGGGGGACAGGGAGCGGTGGCTACACCTTC. This chain links TRBV10-3 with TRBJ1-2; 9 nucleotides line up with TRBD1. The length of the CDR3 is 14 residues. Losses at the gene ends were 8 bases for V and 7 bases for J; bases not matched to a gene: 11. Per the germline V gene, CDR1 is ENHRY and CDR2 is SYGVKD.

This clonotype counts as large. The V and J genes are TRBV7-8 and TRBJ2-6, with D unresolved. The CDR3 consists of 15 residues. Looked up from germline, CDR1 is SGHVS and CDR2 is FQNEAQ. Trimming removed 0 bases at V and 3 bases at J, with 6 bases between. CDR3 DNA sequence: TGTGCCAGCAGCTTAGCGGGGTATGGGGCCAACGTCCTGACTTTC. Protein: CASSLAGYGANVLTF.

This chain connects TRBV5-6 to TRBJ2-7; possibly TRBD2 for D (5 bases). The V end was cut by 4 bases, the J end by 4 bases, with 18 bases between. The germline CDR1 and CDR2 sequences are SGHDT and YYEEEE. There are 15 residues in the CDR3. The CDR3 nucleotides are TGTGCCAGCAGCAGCACTAGGTTCGCGGTGTACGAGCAGTACTTC. Amino acid sequence: CASSSTRFAVYEQYF.

By share, this clonotype ranks as large (0.1 to 1%). The rearrangement links TRBV28 to TRBJ1-5; D unclear. CDR3 length: 14 amino acids. CDR1 and CDR2 from the germline V gene are MDHEN and SYDVKM. Deletions cut 6 bases from V and 6 bases from J, with 15 bases between. The CDR3 is CASSLSWLSQPQHF. The CDR3 DNA reads TGTGCCAGCAGCTTAAGTTGGCTTAGTCAGCCCCAGCATTTT.

In this sample, this clonotype is large. This sequence joins TRBV23-1 and TRBJ1-5; D may be TRBD1 (6 bases). TRBV23-1 is an ORF for which the function is uncertain. CDR3 size: 15 residues. V was trimmed by 3 bases and J by 4 bases, leaving 13 bases between them. Here the CDR3 DNA reads TGCGCCAGCAGTCACACGGACAGCAATAATCAGCCCCAGCATTTT. Translated, it gives CASSHTDSNNQPQHF.

This clonotype is medium-sized (0.01 to 0.1%) in the sample. The chain is built from TRBV6-2 or TRBV6-3 and TRBJ2-7; no firm D call. V was clipped by 7 bases and J by 3 bases, with 13 bases between them. The CDR3 covers 13 residues. Germline CDR1 and CDR2: MNHEY and SVGEGT. CDR3 nucleotides: TGTGCCAGCATTCGAAGACAAAGCTACGAGCAGTACGTC. The encoded protein is CASIRRQSYEQYV.

The V and J genes are TRBV29-1 and TRBJ2-3, with 8 bases fitting TRBD2. Trimming took 6 bases from V and 0 from J; bases not matched to a gene: 5. In germline, CDR1 is SQVTM, CDR2 ANQGSEA. The CDR3 is made up of 14 amino acids. Here the CDR3 DNA reads TGCAGCGTAGGGACTAGAGCTAGCACAGATACGCAGTATTTT. Amino acid sequence: CSVGTRASTDTQYF.